This is a list of T cell receptor beta chains from one sample in a study of blood T cell repertoires in COVID-19. The table came from immunoSEQ multiplex PCR; TCRdb's copy has only in-frame clones and leaves some out. Here the sample spans 65,000 to 95,000 clones, roughly 90% being singletons. The sample consisted of peripheral blood. Receptors originate from a man in his 70s with acute or convalescent COVID-19. Each CDR3 is given with its conserved first and last residue. Fields, in order: V gene, clone size, D gene, J gene, CDR3 protein, CDR3 DNA. A D gene is named only where the DNA matches it firmly. Not all rows give a size; the values are once, few, many and, for expanded clones, a class.

V gene: TRBV5-1
clone size: once
D gene: TRBD1
J gene: TRBJ2-2
CDR3 protein: CASSLAGQGSGELFF
CDR3 DNA: TGCGCCAGCAGCTTGGCGGGACAGGGGTCCGGGGAGCTGTTTTTT

V gene: TRBV6-5
clone size: NA
D gene: TRBD2
J gene: TRBJ2-1
CDR3 protein: CASRVTSGVYNEQFF
CDR3 DNA: TGTGCCAGCAGGGTTACTAGCGGGGTCTACAATGAGCAGTTCTTC

V gene: TRBV7-2
clone size: few
D gene: NA
J gene: TRBJ1-4
CDR3 protein: CASSFMTGQNEKLFF
CDR3 DNA: TGTGCCAGCAGCTTCATGACAGGACAGAATGAAAAACTGTTTTTT

V gene: TRBV7-2
clone size: NA
D gene: NA
J gene: TRBJ1-4
CDR3 protein: CASSPDIATNEKLFF
CDR3 DNA: TGTGCCAGCAGCCCCGACATCGCAACTAATGAAAAACTGTTTTTT

V gene: TRBV6-2/TRBV6-3
clone size: NA
D gene: NA
J gene: TRBJ2-6
CDR3 protein: CASSSSSGTTSGANVLTF
CDR3 DNA: TGTGCCAGCAGTTCAAGCTCCGGGACAACCTCTGGGGCCAACGTCCTGACTTTC

V gene: TRBV11-2
clone size: NA
D gene: TRBD1
J gene: TRBJ2-7
CDR3 protein: CASSSHRGTYEQYF
CDR3 DNA: TGTGCCAGCAGCTCCCACAGGGGAACCTACGAGCAGTACTTC

V gene: TRBV30
clone size: NA
D gene: TRBD1
J gene: TRBJ1-2
CDR3 protein: CAWARDRDPYGYTF
CDR3 DNA: TGTGCCTGGGCTCGCGACAGGGATCCCTATGGCTACACCTTC

V gene: TRBV12-3/TRBV12-4
clone size: NA
D gene: NA
J gene: TRBJ2-7
CDR3 protein: CASSLGEAYEQYF
CDR3 DNA: TGTGCCAGCAGTTTAGGTGAGGCCTACGAGCAGTACTTC

V gene: TRBV3-1/TRBV3-2
clone size: NA
D gene: TRBD2
J gene: TRBJ2-7
CDR3 protein: CASRRTGGREQYF
CDR3 DNA: TGTGCCAGCAGAAGAACGGGGGGGCGCGAGCAGTACTTC

V gene: TRBV5-1
clone size: NA
D gene: TRBD1
J gene: TRBJ2-7
CDR3 protein: CASSLMGQGTYEQYF
CDR3 DNA: TGCGCCAGCAGCTTGATGGGACAGGGGACCTACGAGCAGTACTTC

V gene: TRBV15
clone size: NA
D gene: NA
J gene: TRBJ1-4
CDR3 protein: CATNPGGVNEKLFF
CDR3 DNA: TGTGCCACCAACCCGGGGGGCGTTAATGAAAAACTGTTTTTT

V gene: TRBV29-1
clone size: NA
D gene: TRBD1
J gene: TRBJ1-5
CDR3 protein: CSVGTGGYNQPQHF
CDR3 DNA: TGCAGCGTCGGGACAGGCGGGTACAATCAGCCCCAGCATTTT

V gene: TRBV27
clone size: few
D gene: NA
J gene: TRBJ2-6
CDR3 protein: CASSLYGYYSGANVLTF
CDR3 DNA: TGTGCCAGCAGTTTATACGGATACTACTCTGGGGCCAACGTCCTGACTTTC

V gene: TRBV28
clone size: once
D gene: TRBD1
J gene: TRBJ2-7
CDR3 protein: CASRRQGITYEQYF
CDR3 DNA: TGTGCCAGCAGGCGACAGGGGATAACCTACGAGCAGTACTTC

V gene: TRBV18
clone size: NA
D gene: NA
J gene: TRBJ1-1
CDR3 protein: CASSPGQDTEAFF
CDR3 DNA: TGTGCCAGCTCACCAGGGCAAGACACTGAAGCTTTCTTT

V gene: TRBV25-1
clone size: NA
D gene: TRBD2
J gene: TRBJ2-7
CDR3 protein: CARGSREGPGYEQYF
CDR3 DNA: TGTGCCAGGGGATCGCGGGAGGGCCCGGGTTACGAGCAGTACTTC

V gene: TRBV18
clone size: NA
D gene: NA
J gene: TRBJ2-5
CDR3 protein: CASSATTGSQETQYF
CDR3 DNA: TGTGCCAGCTCAGCCACAACAGGGTCCCAAGAGACCCAGTACTTC

V gene: TRBV6-2/TRBV6-3
clone size: NA
D gene: NA
J gene: TRBJ2-1
CDR3 protein: CASSWRGDEQFF
CDR3 DNA: TGTGCCAGCAGCTGGCGGGGCGATGAGCAGTTCTTC

V gene: TRBV25-1
clone size: NA
D gene: TRBD2
J gene: TRBJ2-1
CDR3 protein: CASREGGGKNNEQFF
CDR3 DNA: TGTGCCAGCAGGGAAGGCGGGGGGAAAAACAATGAGCAGTTCTTC

V gene: TRBV18
clone size: once
D gene: TRBD2
J gene: TRBJ2-1
CDR3 protein: CASSLSPSGGPNNEQFF
CDR3 DNA: TGTGCCAGCTCACTCTCCCCTAGCGGTGGGCCGAACAATGAGCAGTTCTTC

V gene: TRBV19
clone size: NA
D gene: NA
J gene: TRBJ1-2
CDR3 protein: CASSIRGSRGYTF
CDR3 DNA: TGTGCCAGTAGTATAAGGGGTTCGCGGGGCTACACCTTC

V gene: TRBV28
clone size: NA
D gene: NA
J gene: TRBJ2-7
CDR3 protein: CASSLLYEQYF
CDR3 DNA: TGTGCCAGCAGTCTACTATACGAGCAGTACTTC

V gene: TRBV7-9
clone size: NA
D gene: NA
J gene: TRBJ1-6
CDR3 protein: CASSLVFQGRSPLHF
CDR3 DNA: TGTGCCAGCAGCTTAGTTTTTCAGGGTAGATCTCCCCTCCACTTT

V gene: TRBV11-2
clone size: NA
D gene: NA
J gene: TRBJ1-3
CDR3 protein: CASTSEWGHISGNTIYF
CDR3 DNA: TGTGCCAGCACCTCAGAGTGGGGACACATCTCTGGAAACACCATATATTTT

V gene: TRBV19
clone size: NA
D gene: TRBD2
J gene: TRBJ2-1
CDR3 protein: CASSFPGGYNEQFF
CDR3 DNA: TGTGCCAGTAGTTTCCCGGGAGGCTACAATGAGCAGTTCTTC

V gene: TRBV5-1
clone size: few
D gene: TRBD1
J gene: TRBJ2-1
CDR3 protein: CASQPTGGYEQFF
CDR3 DNA: TGCGCCAGCCAGCCGACAGGGGGCTATGAGCAGTTCTTC

V gene: TRBV2
clone size: NA
D gene: NA
J gene: TRBJ1-1
CDR3 protein: CASRPEGVGNTEAFF
CDR3 DNA: TGTGCCAGCAGGCCCGAGGGGGTAGGAAACACTGAAGCTTTCTTT

V gene: TRBV4-3
clone size: NA
D gene: TRBD1
J gene: TRBJ2-1
CDR3 protein: CASSQEGQGVHEQFF
CDR3 DNA: TGCGCCAGCAGCCAAGAAGGACAGGGAGTTCATGAGCAGTTCTTC

V gene: TRBV6-5
clone size: NA
D gene: NA
J gene: TRBJ1-3
CDR3 protein: CASSTTVSGNTIYF
CDR3 DNA: TGTGCCAGCAGCACAACAGTCTCTGGAAACACCATATATTTT